The present TCR beta chain was sequenced within a study of CD8 T cells in Susac syndrome. The TEMRA cells underwent FACS enrichment, while the CD8+ and CD4+ T cells underwent negative isolation. Random-hexamer reverse transcription was applied to about 0.45 to 1 ug RNA. In TCRdb, the immunoSEQ multiplex PCR reads were re-called with MiXCR into one record per CDR3 protein. The data contain around 170,000 distinct CDR3 sequences, 95% of them singletons. The CDR3 spans 15 residues. The ends were cut back, 4 bases at V and 3 bases at J, with 13 bases in the middle. Germline values: CDR1 SGDLS, CDR2 YYNGEE.

The TCR sequence derives from a human donor with Susac syndrome. V gene TRBV9 combines with J gene TRBJ2-2; TRBD2 might be the D (6 bases). The sample consisted of CD8+ T cells from PBMCs. The CDR3 here is CASSSPGDHTGELFF. The DNA of the CDR3 is TGTGCCAGCAGCTCTCCGGGGGATCACACCGGGGAGCTGTTTTTT.